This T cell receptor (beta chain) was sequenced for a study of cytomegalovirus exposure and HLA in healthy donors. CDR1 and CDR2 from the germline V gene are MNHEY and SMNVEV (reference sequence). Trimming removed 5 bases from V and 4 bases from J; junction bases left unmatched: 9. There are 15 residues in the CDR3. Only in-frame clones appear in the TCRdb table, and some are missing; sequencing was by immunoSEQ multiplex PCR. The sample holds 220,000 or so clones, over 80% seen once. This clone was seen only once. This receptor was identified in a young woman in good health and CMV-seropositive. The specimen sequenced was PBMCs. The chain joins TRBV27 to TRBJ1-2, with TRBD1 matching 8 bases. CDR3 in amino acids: CASSGQGLKSYGYTF. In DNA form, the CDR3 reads TGTGCCAGCAGTGGACAGGGCCTTAAGTCCTATGGCTACACCTTC.